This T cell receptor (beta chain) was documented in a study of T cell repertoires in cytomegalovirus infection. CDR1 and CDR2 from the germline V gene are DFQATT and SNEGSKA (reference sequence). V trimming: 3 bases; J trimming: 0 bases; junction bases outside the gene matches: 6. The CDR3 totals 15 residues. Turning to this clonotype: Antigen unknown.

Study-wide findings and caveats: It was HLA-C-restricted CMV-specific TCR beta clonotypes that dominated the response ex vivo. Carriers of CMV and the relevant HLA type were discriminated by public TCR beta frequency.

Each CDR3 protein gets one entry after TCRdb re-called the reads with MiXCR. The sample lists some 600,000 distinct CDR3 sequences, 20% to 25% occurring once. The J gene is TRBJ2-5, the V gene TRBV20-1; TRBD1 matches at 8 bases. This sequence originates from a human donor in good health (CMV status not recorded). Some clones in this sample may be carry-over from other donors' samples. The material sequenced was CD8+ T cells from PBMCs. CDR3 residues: CSARATGAYQETQYF. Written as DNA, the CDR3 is TGCAGTGCTAGGGCGACAGGGGCTTACCAAGAGACCCAGTACTTC.